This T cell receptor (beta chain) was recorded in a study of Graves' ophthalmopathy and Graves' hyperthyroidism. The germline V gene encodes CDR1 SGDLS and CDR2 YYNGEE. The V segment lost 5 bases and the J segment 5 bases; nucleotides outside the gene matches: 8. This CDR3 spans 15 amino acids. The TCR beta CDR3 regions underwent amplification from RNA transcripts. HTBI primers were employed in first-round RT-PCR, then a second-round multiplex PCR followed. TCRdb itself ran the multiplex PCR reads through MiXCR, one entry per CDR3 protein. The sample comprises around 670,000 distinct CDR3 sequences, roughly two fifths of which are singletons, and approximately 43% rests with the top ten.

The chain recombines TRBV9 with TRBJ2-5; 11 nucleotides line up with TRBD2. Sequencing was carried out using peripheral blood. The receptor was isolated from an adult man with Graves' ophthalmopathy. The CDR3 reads CASRDSGGAYETQYF. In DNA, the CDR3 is TGTGCCAGCAGAGATAGCGGGGGGGCGTATGAGACCCAGTACTTC.